The clone carrying this T cell receptor (beta chain) was detected many times. What it recognizes is unknown. These data are taken from a study of Graves' ophthalmopathy and Graves' hyperthyroidism. Study conclusions and caveats: Blood also held most thyroid clonotypes expanded above 0.001 frequency.

The study amplified TCR beta CDR3 regions using RNA transcripts. The first round was an RT-PCR with HTBI primers, and the second round was a multiplex PCR. One entry per CDR3 protein results from TCRdb running MiXCR on the multiplex PCR reads. The sample lists about 500,000 distinct CDR3 sequences, around an eighth occurring once. Exclusion covered patients with other autoimmune diseases or uncontrolled infections (as well as pregnancy or lactation). V shed 4 bases and J shed 3 bases, with 9 bases lying between them. Germline assignment: CDR1 LGHNA and CDR2 YNFKEQ. There are 13 residues in the CDR3. This chain joins TRBV4-2 and TRBJ1-2; no firm D call. Specimen: blood. The sequence came from a woman between 25 and 40 years old with Graves' ophthalmopathy. CDR3: CASSLSMDYGYTF. In nucleotides, the CDR3 is TGTGCCAGCAGCCTGTCGATGGACTATGGCTACACCTTC.